This paragraph covers one TCR beta chain sequence. The source of the sample is a study of spatial heterogeneity in lung cancer. Study context: Across the raw uncorrected reads, a unique TCR and UMI combination was observed, on average, more than ten times.

A unique molecular identifier was attached to every TCR cDNA molecule. TCRdb called the 5' RACE reads again in MiXCR, with one record for every CDR3 protein. Of about 41,000 distinct CDR3 sequences in the sample, about 12% were seen once. As for time point: sample taken at primary tumor resection. Whole RNA was taken from tumor, nontumor lung or frozen PBMC; it was then sequenced unsorted. The donor population consisted of some 70 patients with untreated, early-stage non-small cell lung cancer. The specimen was PBMCs, collected at surgery. The clonotype was recovered from a female donor with early-stage non-small cell lung cancer.

This chain's CDR3 is CASSLSRGRQETQYF. The CDR3 DNA reads as TGTGCCAGCAGCTTAAGCAGGGGGCGGCAAGAGACCCAGTACTTC. The chain recombines TRBV7-2 with TRBJ2-5; 8 bases are shared with TRBD1. Germline CDR1 and CDR2: SGHTA and FQGNSA. The length of the CDR3 is 15 residues. The V and J ends lost 2 bases and 2 bases, in that order; junction bases with no gene match: 4. The full variable domain, its missing parts supplied by reference TRBV7-2 and TRBJ2-5, is GAGVSQSPSNKVTEKGKDVELRCDPISGHTALYWYRQSLGQGLEFLIYFQGNSAPDKSGLPSDRFSAERTGGSVSTLTIQRTQQEDSAVYLCASSLSRGRQETQYFGPGTRLLVL.